These T cell receptor beta chains were read from a single sample in a study of CD8 T cells in ankylosing spondylitis. TCRdb independently ran MiXCR on the 5' RACE reads; one entry per CDR3 protein. The table has roughly 230,000 distinct CDR3 sequences, roughly 18% seen once. The sequenced sample was blood, either unsorted or a sorted T cell fraction (not recorded which). The source is a male donor with ankylosing spondylitis or in good health (not recorded which). Both conserved end residues are part of each CDR3. A D gene is named only where the DNA matches it firmly. The size field is filled for only some rows; it gives once, few, many or a size class.

d_call | j_call | clone_size | cdr3_length | v_call | cdr3_aa | cdr3_nt
- | TRBJ2-1 | - | 15 | TRBV6-5 | CASSSRGGPKNEQFF | TGTGCCAGCAGTTCTAGGGGGGGCCCGAAGAATGAGCAGTTCTTC
- | TRBJ1-1 | - | 14 | TRBV27 | CASSTRDTSFEAFF | TGTGCCAGCAGTACCCGGGACACCTCCTTTGAAGCTTTCTTT
TRBD2 | TRBJ2-7 | few | 17 | TRBV9 | CASSATGGLAGQEEQYF | TGTGCCAGCAGCGCCACCGGGGGACTAGCGGGACAGGAGGAGCAGTACTTC
- | TRBJ1-4 | - | 16 | TRBV9 | CASSGTDPGRVEKLFF | TGTGCCAGCAGCGGGACGGACCCGGGACGGGTGGAAAAACTGTTTTTT
- | TRBJ1-2 | - | 14 | TRBV28 | CASRDSLRVYGYTF | TGTGCCAGCAGGGACAGTCTGAGGGTCTATGGCTACACCTTC
TRBD1 | TRBJ2-7 | - | 15 | TRBV20-1 | CSARVSGQGPYEQYF | TGCAGTGCTAGAGTTTCGGGACAGGGCCCCTACGAGCAGTACTTC
- | TRBJ1-2 | - | 17 | TRBV6-1 | CASSEREVGRLTYGYTF | TGTGCCAGCAGTGAGAGGGAAGTTGGCAGGTTAACCTATGGCTACACCTTC
TRBD1 | TRBJ2-4 | few | 13 | TRBV5-1 | CASSLVSTGDQYF | TGCGCCAGCAGCTTGGTATCGACAGGGGATCAGTACTTC
TRBD1 | TRBJ2-3 | few | 15 | TRBV9 | CASSPRQGRTDTQYF | TGTGCCAGCAGCCCCCGACAGGGGCGCACAGATACGCAGTATTTT
- | TRBJ2-5 | few | 17 | TRBV20-1 | CSARPLTEGVWQETQYF | TGCAGTGCTAGACCTCTTACAGAGGGAGTTTGGCAAGAGACCCAGTACTTC
- | TRBJ2-5 | many | 15 | TRBV7-9 | CASSTPGGQKETQYF | TGTGCCAGCAGCACTCCCGGGGGTCAAAAGGAGACCCAGTACTTC
- | TRBJ2-3 | many | 16 | TRBV5-1 | CASSSLGLDNTDTQYF | TGCGCCAGCAGCTCTCTCGGGTTAGACAACACAGATACGCAGTATTTT
- | TRBJ2-1 | - | 16 | TRBV3-1 | CASSDAPMSSYNEQFF | TGTGCCAGCAGCGATGCCCCTATGAGCTCCTACAATGAGCAGTTCTTC
- | TRBJ2-7 | - | 13 | TRBV29-1 | CSVRWDGTYEQYF | TGCAGCGTCCGCTGGGACGGTACCTACGAGCAGTACTTC
TRBD1 | TRBJ2-7 | few | 15 | TRBV7-9 | CASSPGQGANYEQYF | TGTGCCAGCAGCCCTGGACAGGGGGCGAACTACGAGCAGTACTTC
TRBD1 | TRBJ1-3 | many | 16 | TRBV7-2 | CASSPSWGTGGNTIYF | TGTGCCAGCAGCCCTAGCTGGGGGACAGGGGGAAACACCATATATTTT
- | TRBJ2-5 | - | 14 | TRBV6-5 | CASSLGQSQETQYF | TGTGCCAGCAGTTTGGGCCAAAGCCAAGAGACCCAGTACTTC
TRBD2 | TRBJ2-1 | - | 22 | TRBV7-1 | CASSSSGTSGRAVSSSYNEQFF | TGTGCCAGCAGCTCCTCCGGGACTAGCGGGAGGGCCGTATCAAGCTCCTACAATGAGCAGTTCTTC
TRBD2 | TRBJ2-3 | many | 16 | TRBV12-3/TRBV12-4 | CASSFRPDGRTDTQYF | TGTGCCAGCAGTTTCAGGCCTGACGGGAGGACAGATACGCAGTATTTT
- | TRBJ1-5 | many | 13 | TRBV4-2 | CASSHILNQPQHF | TGTGCCAGCAGCCACATATTGAATCAGCCCCAGCATTTT
TRBD1 | TRBJ1-1 | many | 13 | TRBV20-1 | CSAKDRGDTEAFF | TGCAGTGCAAAGGACAGGGGGGACACTGAAGCTTTCTTT
- | TRBJ2-3 | - | 16 | TRBV7-8 | CASSLLWERSTDTQYF | TGTGCCAGCAGCTTATTATGGGAAAGAAGCACAGATACGCAGTATTTT